The entry that follows covers one TCR beta chain sequence. The antigen remains undetermined. This sample stems from a study of blood T cells in healthy people across ages. Broader study findings: Age brought a roughly linear fall in TCR beta diversity measured per million T cells. PBMC samples, being unsorted, prevented any conclusive comparison of naive and antigen-experienced cells.

For the second PCR, which ran for 7 to 11 cycles, a sample-barcoded 5' primer and a J-beta primer mix were used. Carrying 12 random nucleotides, a template-switch adaptor labeled each individual cDNA molecule. TCRdb processed the 5' RACE reads anew with MiXCR; each CDR3 protein has one entry. Among some 1.7 million distinct CDR3 sequences listed, 28% were seen once. The CDR3 runs to 15 residues. The V gene lost 5 bases and the J gene lost 0 bases, with 11 bases spanning the gap. RNA extraction gave at least 6 micrograms of total RNA per sample. This TCR came from a woman aged 30 to 39 in good health. The V gene is TRBV12-3 or TRBV12-4, the J gene TRBJ1-3; no clear D gene. Specimen: blood. The CDR3 nucleotides read TGTGCCAGCAGTCGTCGCACGCTCTCTGGAAACACCATATATTTT. Its protein product is CASSRRTLSGNTIYF.